The entry below gives a single T cell receptor (beta chain) sequence along with its context. These data come from a study of tumor and adjacent non-tumor tissue in lung cancer. RNA was extracted from bulk tissue without any cell sorting. Three rounds of nested PCR, following a modified ARM-PCR protocol, produced the TCRbeta library. TCRdb passed the multiplex PCR reads through MiXCR, listing each CDR3 protein once. The sample lists approximately 120,000 distinct CDR3 sequences, around 80% seen once, with about 40% in the top ten. Sequenced input: lung tumor tissue. This receptor was taken from a woman in her sixties or seventies with non-small cell lung cancer.

The CDR3 bases are TGTGCCACCAGCAGGGACAGGGTGGAGGGAAACACCATATATTTT. Residues: CATSRDRVEGNTIYF. The chain is built from TRBV15 and TRBJ1-3, with 8 bases that match TRBD1. Trimming cost V 3 bases and J 4 bases; bases outside gene matches: 5. The CDR3 sequence is 15 residues long. CDR1 is LNHNV, CDR2 YYDKDF, per germline (reference sequence).